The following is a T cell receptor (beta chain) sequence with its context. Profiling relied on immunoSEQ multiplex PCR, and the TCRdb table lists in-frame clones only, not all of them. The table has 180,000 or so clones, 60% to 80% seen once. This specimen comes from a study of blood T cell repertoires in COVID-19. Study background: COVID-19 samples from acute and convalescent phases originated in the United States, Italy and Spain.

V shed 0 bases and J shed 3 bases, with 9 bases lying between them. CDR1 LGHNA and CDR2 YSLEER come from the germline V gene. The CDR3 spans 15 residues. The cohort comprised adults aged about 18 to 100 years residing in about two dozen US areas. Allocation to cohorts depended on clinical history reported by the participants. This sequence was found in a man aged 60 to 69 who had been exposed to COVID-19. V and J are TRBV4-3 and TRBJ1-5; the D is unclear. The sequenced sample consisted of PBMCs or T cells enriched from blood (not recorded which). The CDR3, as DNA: TGCGCCAGCAGCCAAGATAGTCACCCCAATCAGCCCCAGCATTTT. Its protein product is CASSQDSHPNQPQHF.